A single sample is the source of the 28 T cell receptor beta chains below, sequenced in a study of OX40 agonist ivuxolimab in advanced cancers. Data came from immunoSEQ multiplex PCR; TCRdb stores just in-frame clones and leaves some out. The sample records 90,000 to 100,000 clones, about 80% being singletons. The material sequenced was CD4+ or CD8+ T cells sorted from blood, taken in a trial of the OX40 agonist ivuxolimab. These receptors all stem from an adult with an advanced solid tumor such as melanoma, head and neck, liver or kidney cancer.

V and J are TRBV5-6 and TRBJ2-7, with 9 bases aligning to TRBD2. This CDR3 has 14 residues. V was pared by 3 bases and J by 4 bases, with 5 bases of the junction left unmatched. CDR1 is SGHDT and CDR2 is YYEEEE in the germline V gene. This CDR3 reads CASSYPSGIYEQYF. In nucleotides, the CDR3 is TGTGCCAGCAGCTATCCTAGCGGGATTTACGAGCAGTACTTC. Combining the CDR3 with reference TRBV5-6 and TRBJ2-7 gives the whole variable domain DAGVTQSPTHLIKTRGQQVTLRCSPKSGHDTVSWYQQALGQGPQFIFQYYEEEERQRGNFPDRFSGHQFPNYSSELNVNALLLGDSALYLCASSYPSGIYEQYFGPGTRLTVT.

The chain couples TRBV28 to TRBJ1-1; D gene unclear. The CDR3 sequence is 12 residues long. V was trimmed by 6 bases and J by 10 bases, leaving 15 bases between them. In germline, CDR1 is MDHEN, CDR2 SYDVKM. The CDR3 here is CASSLTALGAFF. CDR3 DNA sequence: TGTGCCAGCAGCTTGACGGCTCTAGGAGCTTTCTTT.

The genes are TRBV5-1 and TRBJ2-1; 12 bases line up with TRBD2. The germline V gene has CDR1 SGHRS and CDR2 YFSETQ. The CDR3 has 16 amino acids. J gave up 9 bases and V 3 bases, and 10 bases lay outside the gene matches. The CDR3 sequence: CASSYGLAGPLGEQFF. The CDR3 nucleotides read TGCGCCAGCAGCTACGGACTAGCGGGGCCCCTCGGTGAGCAGTTCTTC.

This chain uses TRBV7-9 with TRBJ1-1; D call uncertain. Trimming shortened V by 0 bases and J by 6 bases, and 8 bases separated the two germline ends. The CDR3 sequence is 13 residues long. Germline assignment: CDR1 SEHNR and CDR2 FQNEAQ (reference sequence). CDR3 nucleotide sequence: TGTGCCAGCAGCTTAGCGGGATATCCTGAAGCTTTCTTT. This encodes CASSLAGYPEAFF.

This chain connects TRBV7-3 to TRBJ2-7; D unresolved. This CDR3 spans 14 amino acids. Germline CDR1 is SGHTA and CDR2 is FQGTGA. Between the trimmed V and J ends, which lost 2 bases and 0 bases, there was a span of 8 bases. The CDR3 nucleotides read TGTGCCAGCAGCTTACAGCCGACCTCCTACGAGCAGTACTTC. Translation: CASSLQPTSYEQYF.

The chain combines TRBV11-2 with TRBJ1-3, with D unclear. Germline V gene data show CDR1 as SGHAT and CDR2 as FQNNGV. The CDR3 is 14 amino acids. Trimming pared 2 bases from V and 0 bases from J, leaving 5 bases between. The CDR3 DNA reads TGTGCCAGCAGCTTATTAAACTCTGGAAACACCATATATTTT. Protein: CASSLLNSGNTIYF.

The V call is TRBV11-2, the J call TRBJ1-1; 7 bases are a match to TRBD1. Germline CDR1 and CDR2: SGHAT and FQNNGV. Germline trimming cut 5 bases from V and 5 bases from J; bases unmatched to any gene: 5. CDR3 length: 13 residues. CDR3 sequence (DNA): TGTGCCAGCAGCGCACAGGGGACGACTGAAGCTTTCTTT. Translated: CASSAQGTTEAFF.

This sequence joins TRBV6-4 and TRBJ2-7; D is unresolved. This CDR3 has 11 amino acids. Deletions cut 2 bases from V and 9 bases from J, with 8 bases between. Germline V gene data show CDR1 as MRHNA and CDR2 as SNTAGT. Here the CDR3 DNA reads TGTGCCAGCAGTGACGGGCGTGGGCAGTACTTC. Protein sequence: CASSDGRGQYF.

The chain joins TRBV5-4 to TRBJ2-1; TRBD2 aligns across 7 bases. V dropped 4 bases and J dropped 7; count of bases not matched to a gene: 11. Germline lookup yields CDR1 SGHNT and CDR2 YYREEE (reference sequence). There are 15 residues in the CDR3. The CDR3 loop is CASSRPAGEGNEQFF. CDR3 coding DNA: TGTGCCAGCAGCCGCCCGGCGGGAGAGGGTAATGAGCAGTTCTTC.

The rearrangement uses TRBV19 and TRBJ1-1, with TRBD1 matching over 9 bases. CDR1 and CDR2 (germline): LNHDA, SQIVND (reference sequence). CDR3 length: 16 amino acids. V shed 3 bases, J shed 4 bases, and the junction held 9 bases outside the gene matches. The CDR3 DNA is TGTGCCAGTAGTATTGGGGGGGGACAGGGACCCACTGAAGCTTTCTTT. Translating it yields CASSIGGGQGPTEAFF.

CDR3: CASSRGQTRNTEAFF. CDR3 DNA: TGTGCCAGCAGCCGAGGACAGACCAGGAACACTGAAGCTTTCTTT. The gene calls are TRBV6-6 and TRBJ1-1, with a weak D call TRBD1 (6 bases). Trimming stripped 6 bases from V and 1 base from J, with 15 bases between. This CDR3 is 15 amino acids long. Germline V CDR1 and CDR2: MNHNY, SVGAGI (reference sequence).

The genes are TRBV18 and TRBJ1-5; a weak D match, TRBD1 (5 bases). Trimming cost V 4 bases and J 0 bases, with 10 bases left between them. The CDR3 extends over 15 amino acids. Germline V gene lookup returns CDR1 KGHSH and CDR2 LQKENI. The CDR3 DNA follows: TGTGCCAGCTCACAGCAGGGTCATAGCAATCAGCCCCAGCATTTT. Residues: CASSQQGHSNQPQHF.

V gene TRBV14 combines with J gene TRBJ1-1, with D unresolved. Germline V gives CDR1 SGHDN, CDR2 FVKESK. Trimming shortened V by 8 bases and J by 0 bases, and 10 bases separated the two germline ends. The CDR3 loop spans 13 amino acids. The CDR3 region has the DNA TGTGCCAGCTCTCTGAGCATGAACACTGAAGCTTTCTTT. It is translated as CASSLSMNTEAFF.

The gene calls are TRBV19 and TRBJ1-3, with 7 bases fitting TRBD1. V was clipped by 3 bases and J by 1 base; unmatched bases: 9. CDR3 length equals 17 residues. Germline CDR1 and CDR2: LNHDA and SQIVND (reference sequence). CDR3 loop: CASSMGRDRASGNTIYF. CDR3 nucleotide sequence: TGTGCCAGTAGTATGGGCCGGGACAGAGCATCTGGAAACACCATATATTTT.

The chain carries TRBV6-4 and TRBJ2-1; 7 bases align to TRBD2. V was pared by 5 bases and J by 0 bases, with 1 base of the junction left unmatched. The germline gives CDR1 MRHNA, CDR2 SNTAGT. CDR3 length equals 14 residues. The CDR3 here is CASSRDYSYNEQFF. The CDR3 DNA reads as TGTGCCAGCAGTCGGGACTACTCCTACAATGAGCAGTTCTTC.

The V gene is TRBV2, the J gene TRBJ2-5; 10 positions match TRBD1. Germline lookup yields CDR1 SNHLY and CDR2 FYNNEI. CDR3 length: 14 amino acids. J was trimmed by 4 bases and V by 6 bases; bases with no gene match: 5. DNA for the CDR3: TGTGCCAGCAGAGTCGACAGGGGGCCAGAGACCCAGTACTTC. It encodes CASRVDRGPETQYF.

V is TRBV5-1 and J is TRBJ2-2; 9 bases agree with TRBD2. V lost 0 bases, J lost 5 bases, and 8 bases stayed unmatched. The CDR3 has 17 residues. Per germline, CDR1 SGHRS and CDR2 YFSETQ. The CDR3 DNA reads as TGCGCCAGCAGCTTGGTGGGACTAGCCTTAAGAACCGGGGAGCTGTTTTTT. Protein sequence: CASSLVGLALRTGELFF.

The CDR3 nucleotides are TGTGCCAGCAGCTTACTCCCGCGGACAGTTTACAATCAGCCCCAGCATTTT. It translates to CASSLLPRTVYNQPQHF. The chain joins TRBV7-3 to TRBJ1-5, with D possibly TRBD1 on 6 matching bases. The CDR3 contains 17 residues. Trimming cost V 2 bases and J 3 bases, with 17 bases left between them. The germline V gene encodes CDR1 SGHTA and CDR2 FQGTGA.

This clone was seen a single time. J is TRBJ2-3 and V is TRBV18, with D unresolved. Trimming shortened V by 2 bases and J by 4 bases, and 7 bases separated the two germline ends. The CDR3 has 13 amino acids. In germline, CDR1 is KGHSH, CDR2 LQKENI. The CDR3 loop reads CASSPVGSDTQYF. The CDR3 DNA sequence: TGTGCCAGCTCACCAGTAGGGTCAGATACGCAGTATTTT.

The V and J genes are TRBV4-3 and TRBJ2-1; D is ambiguous. Trimming took 4 bases from V and 2 from J, leaving 9 bases between them. CDR1 LGHNA and CDR2 YSLEER come from the germline V gene. This CDR3 has 14 residues. The CDR3 coding sequence is TGCGCCAGCAGCCTAAGGGAAACCTACAATGAGCAGTTCTTC. It specifies CASSLRETYNEQFF.

J is TRBJ2-7 and V is TRBV6-6; maybe TRBD2 (5 bases). Trimming stripped 2 bases from V and 0 bases from J, with 11 bases between. Germline V gene sequence: CDR1 MNHNY, CDR2 SVGAGI (reference sequence). The CDR3 covers 15 residues. CDR3 DNA sequence: TGTGCCAGCAGTTACCCGGAGCGGAGCTCCTACGAGCAGTACTTC. It encodes CASSYPERSSYEQYF.

The chain is built from TRBV30 and TRBJ2-5; weak D call: TRBD2 (5 bases). Germline V gives CDR1 GTSNPN, CDR2 SVGIG (reference sequence). V was pared by 2 bases and J by 4 bases, with 8 bases between. The CDR3 runs 12 residues. CDR3 in DNA: TGTGCCTGGAGTCGGGGTCCAGAGACCCAGTACTTC. Its translation: CAWSRGPETQYF.

The chain couples TRBV7-3 to TRBJ2-2; the match to TRBD1 covers 8 bases. Germline V gives CDR1 SGHTA, CDR2 FQGTGA. Trimming at V came to 5 bases and at J to 5 bases, leaving 10 bases not matched to a gene. The length of the CDR3 is 16 residues. CDR3 coding DNA: TGTGCCAGCAGCCCCGTGACAGGGGAAGGAACCGGGGAGCTGTTTTTT. Its protein is CASSPVTGEGTGELFF.

The chain uses TRBV28 and TRBJ2-7; D unresolved. Germline CDR1 MDHEN, CDR2 SYDVKM. V was shortened by 1 base and J by 6 bases, with 13 bases between the two germline ends. This CDR3 spans 14 amino acids. The CDR3 reads CASSLSHRSGEQYF. The CDR3, as DNA: TGTGCCAGCAGTTTATCCCACCGATCGGGCGAGCAGTACTTC.

This chain joins TRBV4-1 and TRBJ1-2, with D perhaps matching TRBD1 (5 bases). The CDR3 is made up of 15 amino acids. Trimming stripped 1 base from V and 3 bases from J, with 12 bases between. CDR1 MGHRA and CDR2 YSYEKL come from the germline V gene. The chain's CDR3 is CASSQGGNLDYGYTF. The CDR3 DNA reads as TGCGCCAGCAGCCAAGGGGGGAACCTTGACTATGGCTACACCTTC.

The J gene is TRBJ2-1, the V gene TRBV4-3; D uncertain. The CDR3 spans 17 residues. Between the trimmed V and J ends, which lost 0 bases and 5 bases, there was a span of 17 bases. Per the germline V gene, CDR1 is LGHNA and CDR2 is YSLEER. The CDR3 is CASSQEAILGANNEQFF. CDR3 nucleotide sequence: TGCGCCAGCAGCCAAGAAGCCATCCTTGGCGCCAACAATGAGCAGTTCTTC.

This clone was seen a single time. The V call is TRBV30, the J call TRBJ1-1; D gene unclear. The V gene's germline CDR1 is GTSNPN and CDR2 SVGIG (reference sequence). This CDR3 region has 15 residues. Trimming removed 4 bases from V and 4 bases from J, with 19 bases in between. The CDR3 loop reads CAWTPSWTASTEAFF. CDR3 nucleotide sequence: TGTGCCTGGACGCCCTCGTGGACCGCTAGCACTGAAGCTTTCTTT. Full variable domain (remainder filled in from reference TRBV30 and TRBJ1-1): SQTIHQWPATLVQPVGSPLSLECTVEGTSNPNLYWYRQAAGRGLQLLFYSVGIGQISSEVPQNLSASRPQDRQFILSSKKLLLSDSGFYLCAWTPSWTASTEAFFGQGTRLTVV.

This chain links TRBV12-1 with TRBJ2-1; the D call in the table, TRBD2, was not verified against the DNA. TRBV12-1 is a pseudogene locus. This CDR3 is built from 15 residues. The CDR3 DNA reads as TGTGCCAGCAGCTCAGCGGGAGAATCCTACAATGAGCAGTTCTTC. It codes for CASSSAGESYNEQFF.